This T cell receptor (beta chain) is from a study of blood T cell repertoires in COVID-19. Generated by immunoSEQ multiplex PCR, the TCRdb table keeps only in-frame clones and is missing some. The top ten clones hold around 9.1% of a sample with approximately 260,000 clones, 84% of them seen once. Germline CDR1 and CDR2: KGHSH and LQKENI. V was pared by 5 bases and J by 1 base, with 11 bases between. The CDR3 consists of 15 residues. Specimen: peripheral blood. This sequence was found in a human donor in a cohort sampled during active COVID-19. The chain links TRBV18 to TRBJ2-2; D perhaps matches TRBD1 (6 bases). The CDR3 here is CASSGQTLNTGELFF. Here the CDR3 DNA reads TGTGCCAGCTCAGGACAGACACTGAACACCGGGGAGCTGTTTTTT.